The entry below describes one TCR beta chain. Its antigen is not yet known. No base quality information exists; no much larger clone differs at one position. This specimen comes from a study of T cell changes during pregnancy in multiple sclerosis (dated by TCRdb to between 2018 and 2021). In terms of the full investigation: The study looked at changes in the T cell repertoire across pregnancy in women with multiple sclerosis.

Reading the germline V gene (reference sequence) gives CDR1 LNHDA and CDR2 SQIVND. The CDR3 spans 16 residues, from the cysteine through the phenylalanine. Only CDR3 DNA remains: 48 bases, in frame from the first base. Compared with germline, V lacks 1 base and J lacks 5 bases; bases without a gene match: 5. Receptor libraries were prepared by the immunoSEQ multiplex PCR assay. The clones in this table, taken by TCRdb from immuneACCESS, are in-frame only. Not every clone is retained; where verified, under half of the shortfall comes from an unresolved V gene, and the cause of the rest is unknown. In all, the sample holds over 45,000 clones, and 92% of those were seen once. The ten largest clones represent over 0.55% of the sample.

The sequenced sample was CD4+ T cells from peripheral blood mononuclear cells, obtained after pregnancy. This receptor chain uses TRBV19 and TRBJ2-5; 12 junctional bases match TRBD1. The TCR sequence derives from a female donor with multiple sclerosis, enrolled in a pregnancy study. The nucleotide sequence reads TGTGCCAGTAGTATAGGGGACAGGGGGCGCAGGGAGACCCAGTACTTC. It translates as CASSIGDRGRRETQYF. The full variable domain, with segments outside the CDR3 supplied by the reference TRBV19 and TRBJ2-5 proteins, appears as DGGITQSPKYLFRKEGQNVTLSCEQNLNHDAMYWYRQDPGQGLRLIYYSQIVNDFQKGDIAEGYSVSREKKESFPLTVTSAQKNPTAFYLCASSIGDRGRRETQYFGPGTRLLVL.